Sequencing of this T cell receptor (beta chain) was carried out in a study of cytomegalovirus exposure and HLA in healthy donors (dated 2017 in TCRdb). Regarding the complete study: An earlier analysis of more than 550 of the donors reported approximately 300 Gb of sequence data and approximately 120 million unique TCR beta sequences obtained from around 190 million T cells. Roughly 300 gigabases of sequencing data and approximately 91 million unique TCR sequences made up an early release that covered approximately 700 HLA-typed donors. Of the roughly 390 genotyped donors, less than 90% were placed in the genetic ancestry cluster associated with self-reported Caucasian donors. The aim of the study was to test whether cataloging public T cell receptors could identify signatures of past pathogen exposure. Using immunosequencing, the study profiled T cell repertoires from about 650 subjects and related those repertoires to cytomegalovirus serostatus. Along with the approximately 670-subject first cohort, a separate validation cohort of 120 different subjects was used. To predict cytomegalovirus infection status, the study combined high-throughput TCR immunosequencing, statistical association of individual TCRs with disease status, and machine learning. A later analysis re-examined previously published TCR beta repertoires from about 700 donors and added high-resolution HLA genotyping to investigate patterns of TCR occurrence. Rather than using new phenotypic data, the later analysis identified candidate immune exposures from TCR beta sequences and from how often those sequences occurred across donors. An earlier analysis of 587 of the donors used high-throughput TCR beta sequencing to judge whether each TCR beta V gene segment behaved as functional or pseudogenic. Donor age, sex, ethnicity and CMV serostatus were compiled together with the repertoire data. A later genetic analysis took genome-wide SNP genotypes for about three fifths of the 666 donors and used that subset as a discovery cohort. Every discovery cohort repertoire had been produced on one sequencing platform. HLA typing included class I and class II loci at four-digit resolution. The number of donors typed differed by locus, with about 629-640 for A, B, C, DRB1 and DQB1, over 500 for DQA1, 600 to 610 for DPA1, and 450 to 480 for DPB1. A handful of DR-DQ haplotypes were handled as single units for association and clustering because linkage in the cohort was strong. Among about 400 genotyped donors of the cohort, an average of approximately 220,000 unique TCR beta nucleotide sequences was sequenced per donor, of which roughly 17% were non-productive.

The cohort was made up of several hundred healthy bone marrow donors. At the time of sampling, every cohort member was nominally healthy, though immune exposures that went unrecorded were likely present. The donor tested CMV seronegative and was one of the 352 seronegative cohort members. A peripheral blood sample was collected from each donor, and TCR beta sequencing was performed on peripheral blood mononuclear cells. The Qiagen DNeasy Blood Extraction Kit was used to extract genomic DNA from the blood cell samples. Study-wide findings and limitations: Immune exposure information for the cohort was limited to CMV serostatus. Compared with the roughly 670-donor mean, donors in an Asian-associated ancestry cluster had fewer N-insertions in productive TCRs, according to a later genetic analysis. In a later analysis, most CMV-associated TCR beta chains were found to appear HLA-restricted, with HLA associations seemingly driven largely by CMV exposure. Because HLA typing was missing for some donors at each locus, association tests included only the typed subset. Cytomegalovirus status was reported to be diagnosed by the classifier with high specificity and sensitivity in both the original and validation cohorts. A further reported finding was that TCR beta sequences accurately predicted the HLA-A and HLA-B alleles for most subjects in the first cohort. In a later analysis, TCR association rates were found to vary across HLA loci, with the most associated TCRs seen for DRB1 alleles and the fewest for HLA-C alleles. An earlier analysis of 587 of the donors showed that most TCR beta V segments appeared in productive rearrangements either about 87% or about 30% of the time, which broadly matched IMGT annotations. The study gave a list of about 170 TCR beta chains associated with cytomegalovirus. The cohort was sequenced for TCR beta chains only, and without alpha or paired-chain data the features that could be detected were limited. Several of the top co-occurrence clusters appeared to be linked to parvovirus B19, influenza, CMV and Epstein-Barr virus, according to a later analysis. In a later analysis, 15,000 to 20,000 TCR beta sequences were associated with specific HLA alleles at a false discovery rate of 0.05. When HLA alleles, especially DR and DQ, strongly co-occurred, attributing TCR associations to individual alleles was difficult. The sequencing pipeline was judged likely to have produced a cluster of highly shared sequence variants as a technical artifact. Roughly uniform sequencing depth across donors was assumed in presence/absence analyses, although this assumption may not hold. A later analysis found that HLA-associated TCR beta chains were more clonally expanded and had lower generation probabilities than equally common non-associated chains. Three of the identified cytomegalovirus-associated TCR beta chains were confirmed in vitro to be specific for cytomegalovirus antigens. Most TCR sequences were observed very rarely across donors, whereas some public TCRs were present in many individuals. According to the authors, the approach could potentially be generalized to other disease states and immunological phenotypes. V-gene and J-gene trimming of TCR beta chains was associated with a missense DCLRE1C variant in a later genetic analysis, and the association was replicated in an independent cohort. Because counts were too low, some 16 rarely observed V segments, including chromosome 9 orphons, were excluded from the earlier analysis of 587 of the donors. Linkage disequilibrium might explain the correlated functional status among segregating V segments, but an unknown experimental factor could not be ruled out.

On this clone: The antigen it binds to is not known. No much larger clonotype is one base removed from it; base qualities were not supplied.

The method was the immunoSEQ multiplex PCR assay. The multiplex PCR relied on a mix of 60 forward primers for TCR Vbeta segments and 13 reverse primers for TCR Jbeta segments. A multiplex PCR assay on genomic DNA amplified the CDR3 region of rearranged TCR beta genes. On the Illumina HiSeq System, the amplified TCR beta libraries were sequenced as 87-base-pair reads. On the authors' methods: Across the roughly 670 repertoires, a later analysis counted tens of millions of unique TCR beta chains, roughly 11 million of which were shared by at least two donors. Raw reads were error-corrected and collapsed into unique sequences with a nearest-neighbor algorithm that merged closely related sequences to remove PCR and sequencing errors. CDR3 sequences were aligned to IMGT reference sequences to assign V, D and J gene segments. For a sequence to be retained, a match of at least six nucleotides to both a V gene segment and a J gene segment was required. A rearrangement was called productive if the CDR3 had no stop codons and remained in frame with V and J, and every other rearrangement was called non-productive. CDR3 was defined by IMGT convention, running from the second conserved V-encoded cysteine to the conserved J-encoded phenylalanine. The earlier analysis of 587 of the donors excluded sequences that lacked an unambiguous match to a single V gene segment. In an earlier analysis of 450 to 750 of the donors, a V segment was called functional when productive rearrangements were above 56.7%, and segregating when the standard deviation between donors exceeded 5%. A statistical classification framework was developed to diagnose cytomegalovirus status using the catalog of TCR beta chain sequences. In a later analysis, TCR nucleotide sequences were compared against IMGT/GENE-DB human TR gene sequences so that V and J genes could be assigned. The TCRdist pipeline was used in a later analysis to assign CDR3 sequences and most-parsimonious VDJ recombination scenarios. In a later analysis, each TCR beta chain was defined by its CDR3 amino acid sequence together with its V-gene family, and reads lacking a unique V-gene family were excluded. To address suspected cross-contamination and a sequencing artifact, a later analysis removed around 590 highly shared, low-generation-probability nucleotide sequences. For each public chain, a later analysis derived a clonal expansion index from normalized ranks of inferred template counts within each repertoire. In a later analysis, generation probabilities were computed with a VDJ recombination model fitted to out-of-frame rearrangements, and the resulting probabilities were checked against IGoR. In a later analysis, hypergeometric tests were used to score TCR-TCR, TCR-HLA and TCR-CMV co-occurrence, with a repertoire-size bias correction applied to TCR pairs. In a later analysis, false discovery rates were estimated by permuting HLA or CMV assignments 20 times. In a later analysis, co-occurring TCRs were grouped using DBSCAN, and TCRdist sequence similarity was added for clustering within HLA-allele-positive subsets. For co-occurrence clustering, repertoires with fewer than 30,000 or more than 120,000 public chains were excluded, along with 5 or 6 repertoires with anomalous nucleotide sharing. TCRdb provides this immuneACCESS table in a form limited to in-frame rearrangements. Some clones are lacking; in checked studies, under half of them reflect an unresolved V gene, and why the rest are absent is not known. Clone size and V and J calls were adopted from that table, with D and trimming inferred from the DNA. Here the sample has over 50,000 clones; just under 85% occur a single time. Around 1.8% of the sample comes from the top ten.

Sequencing used PBMCs. This receptor was identified in a man aged 35 to 55 in good health and CMV-seronegative.

In nucleotide form, the sequence is TGTGCCAGCAGCCCAAGACTAGCGGGGGGCCACACAGATACGCAGTATTTT. It translates to CASSPRLAGGHTDTQYF. This receptor chain uses TRBV9 and TRBJ2-3; TRBD2 lines up with 13 middle nucleotides. Via the germline V gene, CDR1 is SGDLS and CDR2 YYNGEE. V and J are trimmed by 4 bases and 2 bases, and the gene matches miss 7 bases of the junction. The CDR3 contains 17 residues, cysteine and phenylalanine counted. CDR3 DNA only is kept here, 51 bases in frame from base 1. The CDR3 plus the reference TRBV9 and TRBJ2-3 genes for the other parts give the full variable domain: DSGVTQTPKHLITATGQRVTLRCSPRSGDLSVYWYQQSLDQGLQFLIQYYNGEERAKGNILERFSAQQFPDLHSELNLSSLELGDSALYFCASSPRLAGGHTDTQYFGPGTRLTVL.